This TCR beta chain was identified during a study of blood T cell repertoires in COVID-19 (dated by TCRdb to the early 2020s). Regarding the complete study: Samples from collaborators originated in the United States, Italy and Spain and spanned both the acute and convalescent phases of COVID-19. The prospective study material was composed of cDNA or gDNA derived from T cells, B-cell-depleted T cells, or PBMCs. Subjects who had been exposed to COVID-19, were actively infected with it, or had recovered from it provided the deeply sampled blood TCRbeta repertoires that made up the dataset. The repertoires were released in a freely available public database intended as a resource for research on the immune response to SARS-CoV-2. Samples came from the ongoing ImmuneRACE study (first 160 participants) plus 1,254 subjects from 6 global collaborators. Nearly every sample came with metadata listing a de-identified subject ID, COVID-19 status, age in years and sex. Where available, HLA class I and class II types were obtained from metadata supplied by the sample provider rather than from assay-based typing. Broader findings and caveats from the paper: The quantity of clinical and demographic metadata differed by source and by participant and was supplied without curation.

With regard to this clone: This clone's antigen is unknown. Nothing much larger sits one base from this clone, and base qualities are not available.

Counted from cysteine to phenylalanine, this CDR3 has 13 amino acids. Of the read, only the CDR3 DNA is kept; its 39 bases are in frame from base 1. Cut back by 1 base and 6 bases, the V and J ends lie 10 bases apart. Per the germline V gene, LGHNA is the CDR1 and YSLEER is the CDR2. Whole blood was collected in K2EDTA tubes by collaborating institutions according to the institutions' own protocols. For TCRbeta analysis, collaborators shipped samples in one of three forms: frozen whole blood, isolated PBMCs, or DNA extracted from either of those sample types. TCRbeta CDR3 regions were amplified from genomic DNA using the immunoSEQ Assay, a bias-controlled multiplex PCR. The original methods were these. Within the assay, amplification of reference gene primers was used to estimate how many nucleated cells each sample contained. Sequence reads were collapsed and filtered to measure the absolute abundance of every unique TCRbeta CDR3 rearrangement. For each sample, productive Simpson clonality was calculated as the square root of Simpson's diversity index over productive rearrangements. In TCRdb, the immuneACCESS table is reduced to in-frame sequences with V and J assigned. These tables do not hold every clone; where another copy was compared, an unresolved V gene accounts for under half, and the others remain unexplained. That table furnishes V, J and clone size, whereas the DNA furnished D and trimming. The sample table contains some 26,000 clones; only one count was recorded for around 72% of them. Approximately 40% of the sample comes from the top ten.

Sequenced material: peripheral blood. The chain couples TRBV4-3 to TRBJ2-7; 5 matching bases give a weak D call of TRBD2. The receptor was isolated from a woman aged 80 or older with acute or convalescent COVID-19. The CDR3 loop reads CASSQARVGEQYF. The sequenced DNA is TGCGCCAGCAGCCAAGCGCGGGTAGGCGAGCAGTACTTC.